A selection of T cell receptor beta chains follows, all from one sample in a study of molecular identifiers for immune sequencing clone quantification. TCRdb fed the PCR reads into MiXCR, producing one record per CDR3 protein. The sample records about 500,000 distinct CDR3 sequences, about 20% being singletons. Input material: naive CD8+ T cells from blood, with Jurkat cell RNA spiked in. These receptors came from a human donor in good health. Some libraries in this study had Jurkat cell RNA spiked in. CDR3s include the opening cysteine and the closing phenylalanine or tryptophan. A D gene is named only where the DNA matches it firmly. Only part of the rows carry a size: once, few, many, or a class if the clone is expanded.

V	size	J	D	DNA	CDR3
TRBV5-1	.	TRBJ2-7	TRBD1	TGCGCCAGCAGCTGGGACAGAAACTCCTACGAGCAGTACTTC	CASSWDRNSYEQYF
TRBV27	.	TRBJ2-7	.	TGTGCCAGCAGCTTACAGGCAAGCCCCTACGAGCAGTACTTC	CASSLQASPYEQYF
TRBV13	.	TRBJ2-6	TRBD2	TGTGCCAGCAGCCCGGGACTAGCGGGGGGCGTCTCTGGGGCCAACGTCCTGACTTTC	CASSPGLAGGVSGANVLTF
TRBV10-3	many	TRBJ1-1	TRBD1	TGTGCCATACGACAGGGATTAGGCACTGAAGCTTTCTTT	CAIRQGLGTEAFF
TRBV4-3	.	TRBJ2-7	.	TGCGCCAGCAGCCAAGATTCAGGTCCTCCCTACGAGCAGTACTTC	CASSQDSGPPYEQYF
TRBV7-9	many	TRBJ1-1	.	TGTGCCAGCAGCTCCCTATGGTTGAACACTGAAGCTTTCTTT	CASSSLWLNTEAFF
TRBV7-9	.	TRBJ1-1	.	TGTGCCAGCAGCTCCCCTGGTCGGGTAGGAAACGAAGCTTTCTTT	CASSSPGRVGNEAFF
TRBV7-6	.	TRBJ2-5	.	TGTGCCAGCAGCTCAGCAGAAGAGACCCAGTACTTC	CASSSAEETQYF
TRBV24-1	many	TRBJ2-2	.	TGTGCCACCAGTGATGGCTACGGGGAGCTGTTTTTT	CATSDGYGELFF
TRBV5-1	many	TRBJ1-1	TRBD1	TGCGCCAGCAGCTTGGACCTATACAGGGGGCTAACTGAAGCTTTCTTT	CASSLDLYRGLTEAFF
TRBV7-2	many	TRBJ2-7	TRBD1	TGTGCCAGCAGCTTAGCGCTACCCGGGACAGAAGGACTTGAGACCACCTACGAGCAGTACTTC	CASSLALPGTEGLETTYEQYF
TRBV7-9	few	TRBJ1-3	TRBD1	TGTGCCAGCAGCTCGGACAGGACATTAAACACCATATATTTT	CASSSDRTLNTIYF
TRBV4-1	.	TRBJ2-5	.	TGCGCCAGCAGCCAAGCCCCCGCGCCAGAGACCCAGTACTTC	CASSQAPAPETQYF
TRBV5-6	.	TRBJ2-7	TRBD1	TGTGCCAGCAGCTTCTTCGGGACAGGTCGCTACGAGCAGTACTTC	CASSFFGTGRYEQYF
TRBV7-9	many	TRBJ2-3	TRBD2	TGTGCCAGCAGCTGGACTAGCGGGGGAAGCACAGATACGCAGTATTTT	CASSWTSGGSTDTQYF
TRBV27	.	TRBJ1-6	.	TGTGCCAGCACCATCTCTCCGGATTCACCCCACCACTTT	CASTISPDSPHHF
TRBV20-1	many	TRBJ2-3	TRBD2	TGCAGTGCTAGAGATTCACTAGCGGGAGGGCCTGATCCCTCAGATACGCAGTATTTT	CSARDSLAGGPDPSDTQYF